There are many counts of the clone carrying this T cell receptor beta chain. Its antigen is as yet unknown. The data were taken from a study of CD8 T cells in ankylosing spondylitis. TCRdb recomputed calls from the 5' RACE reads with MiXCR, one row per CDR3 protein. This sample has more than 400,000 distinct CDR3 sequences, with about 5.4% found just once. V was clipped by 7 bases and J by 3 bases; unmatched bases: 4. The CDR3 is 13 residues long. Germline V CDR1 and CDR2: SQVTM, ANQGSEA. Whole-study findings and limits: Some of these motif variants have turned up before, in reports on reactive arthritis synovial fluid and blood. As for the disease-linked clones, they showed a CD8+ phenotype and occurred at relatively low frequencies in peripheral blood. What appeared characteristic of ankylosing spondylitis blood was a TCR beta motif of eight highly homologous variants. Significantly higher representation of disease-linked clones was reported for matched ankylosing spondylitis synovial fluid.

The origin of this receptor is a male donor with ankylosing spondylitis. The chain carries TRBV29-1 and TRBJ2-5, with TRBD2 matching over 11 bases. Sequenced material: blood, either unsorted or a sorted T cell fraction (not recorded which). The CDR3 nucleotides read TGCAGCGCCCCGGGACTAGCGGAAGAGACCCAGTACTTC. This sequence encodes CSAPGLAEETQYF.